The 21 T cell receptor beta chains given below trace back to one sample, sequenced in a study of T-cell reconstitution after alpha-beta-depleted transplantation in children. The authors prepared the TCRbeta library with unique molecular identifiers. Using its own MiXCR run on the PCR reads, TCRdb lists one record per CDR3 protein. The profile shows under 450,000 distinct CDR3 sequences, 15% to 20% of them singletons. The material was PBMCs, mostly from graft donor cells, obtained 360 days after TCRalphabeta/CD19-depleted stem cell transplant. All receptors come from a boy less than two years old who had a stem cell transplant for Wiskott-Aldrich syndrome, so the T cells may come from the graft donor.

The rearrangement joins TRBV3-1 to TRBJ1-1; maybe TRBD1 (6 bases). Germline values: CDR1 LGHDT, CDR2 YNNKEL (reference sequence). Deletions cut 5 bases from V and 3 bases from J, with 16 bases between. The CDR3 is 15 amino acids. The CDR3 DNA reads TGTGCCAGCAGCTTAGGCTGGCGGGGGCACACTGAAGCTTTCTTT. This codes for CASSLGWRGHTEAFF.

This clonotype was counted only a few times. V and J are TRBV28 and TRBJ1-2, with TRBD1 matching 7 bases. This CDR3 region has 12 residues. V was pared by 9 bases and J by 7 bases, with 8 bases of the junction left unmatched. The germline CDR1 and CDR2 sequences are MDHEN and SYDVKM. The CDR3 here is CASRWQGGGYTF. The CDR3 DNA follows: TGTGCCAGTAGGTGGCAGGGGGGTGGCTACACCTTC.

J is TRBJ2-5 and V is TRBV9; 10 bases align to TRBD1. The V gene end was trimmed by 0 bases and the J gene end by 4 bases; junction bases not matched to a gene: 6. The CDR3 runs to 16 residues. Germline V gene lookup returns CDR1 SGDLS and CDR2 YYNGEE. DNA of the CDR3: TGTGCCAGCAGCGTAGACCCGACAGGGGGCGCAGAGACCCAGTACTTC. Translation: CASSVDPTGGAETQYF.

Only a few counts were recorded for this clonotype. The chain joins TRBV5-1 to TRBJ2-2, with D possibly being TRBD1 (6 bases). Germline CDR1 reads SGHRS; CDR2 reads YFSETQ. V lost 1 base to trimming and J lost 1 base, with 8 bases between them. The CDR3 is 15 residues long. The CDR3 DNA is TGCGCCAGCAGCTTGCCGACAGGGAACACCGGGGAGCTGTTTTTT. Residues: CASSLPTGNTGELFF.

This clonotype turned up a few times. This chain links TRBV5-1 with TRBJ2-1; 9 bases map to TRBD1. After removal of 0 bases from V and 15 bases from J, the junction contained 10 bases not matched to a gene. Germline V gene sequence: CDR1 SGHRS, CDR2 YFSETQ. The CDR3 has 14 amino acids. The CDR3 protein is CASSLAQTGQGLFF. The CDR3 coding sequence is TGCGCCAGCAGCTTGGCCCAGACGGGACAGGGCCTGTTCTTC.

In its sample, this clonotype was seen many times. CDR3 DNA: TGTGCCACCAGCAGAGATCACGACGAGAACACTGAAGCTTTCTTT. Protein sequence: CATSRDHDENTEAFF. The rearrangement joins TRBV15 to TRBJ1-1; D call uncertain. This CDR3 contains 15 residues. V was pared by 0 bases and J by 1 base, with 9 bases between. The V gene's germline CDR1 is LNHNV and CDR2 YYDKDF (reference sequence).

The sample holds many counts of this clonotype. The rearrangement joins TRBV20-1 to TRBJ2-1, with 9 bases aligning to TRBD1. The CDR3 is 16 amino acids. CDR1 and CDR2 from the germline V gene are DFQATT and SNEGSKA (reference sequence). The J segment lost 1 base and the V segment lost 0 bases, leaving 4 bases of the junction unmatched. This CDR3 is CSARDYGQGSYNEQFF. Here the CDR3 DNA reads TGCAGTGCTAGAGATTACGGACAGGGGTCCTACAATGAGCAGTTCTTC.

This clonotype was observed a handful of times. The V gene is TRBV18, the J gene TRBJ2-2; D may be TRBD1 (6 bases). Between the trimmed V and J ends, which lost 2 bases and 0 bases, there was a span of 10 bases. CDR3 length: 16 amino acids. The V gene's germline CDR1 is KGHSH and CDR2 LQKENI. CDR3 DNA: TGTGCCAGCTCACCAATAGGACAGACGAACACCGGGGAGCTGTTTTTT. It is translated as CASSPIGQTNTGELFF.

This clonotype was counted between two and nine times. The V gene is TRBV18, the J gene TRBJ2-3, with TRBD1 as a possible D gene (6 bases). This CDR3 contains 15 residues. The V gene lost 3 bases and the J gene lost 0 bases, with 10 bases spanning the gap. CDR1 and CDR2 (germline): KGHSH, LQKENI. CDR3 sequence reads: CASSPLGHSTDTQYF. Written as DNA, the CDR3 is TGTGCCAGCTCACCGTTGGGACACAGCACAGATACGCAGTATTTT.

CDR3 region: CATVAGLTDTQYF. Written as DNA, the CDR3 is TGTGCCACCGTAGCGGGACTCACAGATACGCAGTATTTT. The chain employs TRBV10-3 and TRBJ2-3; 8 bases map to TRBD2. CDR1 is ENHRY and CDR2 is SYGVKD in the germline V gene. The CDR3 runs to 13 residues. The trim removed 10 bases at V and 2 bases at J, leaving 5 bases unmatched.

This clonotype was seen a few times. The chain links TRBV19 to TRBJ1-6; D remains ambiguous. CDR1 is LNHDA and CDR2 is SQIVND in the germline V gene (reference sequence). V dropped 6 bases and J dropped 3 bases, with 15 bases sitting between them. The CDR3 is 16 amino acids. The CDR3 region is CASSPGLRIYNSPLHF. The CDR3 bases are TGTGCCAGTAGCCCCGGACTTAGGATCTATAATTCACCCCTCCACTTT.

The chain links TRBV20-1 to TRBJ2-5; 10 bases agree with TRBD1. The CDR3 extends over 15 amino acids. With 5 bases clipped from V and 2 bases from J, the junction kept 8 bases outside the gene matches. From germline, CDR1 is DFQATT and CDR2 SNEGSKA (reference sequence). The CDR3 DNA is TGCAGTGCTCCCCGGGGGGACAGGGGACAAGAGACCCAGTACTTC. Its translation is CSAPRGDRGQETQYF.

This clonotype came up many times. This chain connects TRBV5-1 to TRBJ2-1; TRBD2 agrees at 10 bases. The CDR3 has 13 amino acids. V lost 3 bases and J lost 10; bases outside the gene matches: 4. Germline-derived CDR1 and CDR2 are SGHRS and YFSETQ. This CDR3 reads CASSSLAGGEQFF. In nucleotides, the CDR3 is TGCGCCAGCAGCTCGTTAGCGGGAGGAGAGCAGTTCTTC.

The rearrangement links TRBV7-9 to TRBJ1-5; D is ambiguous. This CDR3 has 12 amino acids. Trimming took 7 bases from V and 5 from J, leaving 9 bases between them. The germline V gene has CDR1 SEHNR and CDR2 FQNEAQ (reference sequence). In nucleotides, the CDR3 is TGTGCCAGCACGGCGGACGATCAGCCCCAGCATTTT. It specifies CASTADDQPQHF.

The rearrangement links TRBV3-1 to TRBJ2-5; a possible D gene is TRBD2 (5 bases). CDR1 and CDR2 from the germline V gene are LGHDT and YNNKEL (reference sequence). V gave up 4 bases and J gave up 2 bases, with 11 bases separating them. This CDR3 contains 14 residues. In DNA form, the CDR3 reads TGTGCCAGCAGCCCCGGACTCAAACAAGAGACCCAGTACTTC. As protein: CASSPGLKQETQYF.

A few counts support this clonotype. The chain joins TRBV12-3 or TRBV12-4 to TRBJ2-1; 7 nucleotides agree with TRBD2. Trimming cost V 2 bases and J 7 bases; bases outside gene matches: 11. The CDR3 totals 16 residues. The CDR3 sequence is CASSLSGTIRSNEQFF. As DNA, the CDR3 is TGTGCCAGCAGTTTATCAGGGACTATCCGCTCGAATGAGCAGTTCTTC.

This clonotype was detected only a few times. V usage is TRBV10-1 and J usage is TRBJ2-3; D perhaps matches TRBD2 (6 bases). The CDR3 has 16 amino acids. With 6 bases removed from V and 2 bases from J, the gap between germline ends came to 18 bases. Germline assignment: CDR1 WNHNN and CDR2 SYGVQD (reference sequence). This chain's CDR3 is CASRDVPGLNTDTQYF. The CDR3 DNA reads TGCGCCAGCAGAGATGTCCCGGGACTCAACACAGATACGCAGTATTTT.

This clonotype appeared a single time. The chain employs TRBV5-1 and TRBJ2-5; D might be TRBD2 (5 bases). Trimming shortened V by 0 bases and J by 1 base, and 10 bases separated the two germline ends. The CDR3 has 15 residues. Germline CDR1 is SGHRS and CDR2 is YFSETQ. DNA of the CDR3: TGCGCCAGCAGCTTGGTACGGACTGGCCAAGAGACCCAGTACTTC. This translates into CASSLVRTGQETQYF.

The chain joins TRBV5-5 to TRBJ2-7, with a tentative D call TRBD2 (6 bases). Trimming removed 2 bases at V and 3 bases at J, with 15 bases between. Germline-derived CDR1 and CDR2 are SGHKS and YYEKEE (reference sequence). This CDR3 is built from 15 residues. CDR3 nucleotide sequence: TGTGCCAGCAGCTTTAGACCTAGCGTCGGCTACGAGCAGTACTTC. Translation: CASSFRPSVGYEQYF.

The rearrangement joins TRBV27 to TRBJ2-2; D is perhaps TRBD1 or TRBD2 (5 bases each). The CDR3 consists of 14 residues. Trimming shortened V by 3 bases and J by 7 bases, and 12 bases separated the two germline ends. Germline CDR1 is MNHEY and CDR2 is SMNVEV (reference sequence). CDR3 in DNA: TGTGCCAGCAGTTTGAGGGGATTTGGCGGGGAGCTGTTTTTT. It encodes CASSLRGFGGELFF.

The chain joins TRBV5-1 to TRBJ2-7; the D is unclear. Germline CDR1 SGHRS, CDR2 YFSETQ. V was shortened by 2 bases and J by 7 bases, with 22 bases between the two germline ends. The CDR3 runs to 16 residues. CDR3 sequence: CASSFGSAVSQGEQYF. Written as DNA, the CDR3 is TGCGCCAGCAGCTTTGGTTCTGCGGTGAGCCAAGGGGAGCAGTACTTC.